This T cell receptor beta chain stems from a study of human T cells and chemical hapten exposure. Study-wide context: Slight differences in pooled library volume were the main source of varying TCR yields across samples.

The CDR3 totals 17 residues. The V gene lost 6 bases and the J gene lost 2 bases, with 20 bases spanning the gap. Germline V gives CDR1 KGHSH, CDR2 LQKENI. From the RACE reads, TCRdb called clonotypes with MiXCR, one entry per CDR3 protein. Counted here are 380,000 or so distinct CDR3 sequences, about 5.4% occurring once; the ten biggest clones make up around 8%. Time point reported: pre-sensitization, week 0. Treatment denoted: therapeutic diphenylcyclopropenone sensitization with weekly scalp DPC. This clonotype was recorded many times. This TCR came from a woman aged 18 to 35 with alopecia areata. Some clones in this sample may be carry-over from other donors' samples. The chain joins TRBV18 to TRBJ2-1; weak D call: TRBD2 (7 bases). Sample: whole blood, taken in connection with sensitization to the hapten diphenylcyclopropenone (DPC). The CDR3 nucleotides read TGTGCCAGCTCTCCGCCCGGGGGGCAGTTTCCCTACAATGAGCAGTTCTTC. Protein: CASSPPGGQFPYNEQFF.